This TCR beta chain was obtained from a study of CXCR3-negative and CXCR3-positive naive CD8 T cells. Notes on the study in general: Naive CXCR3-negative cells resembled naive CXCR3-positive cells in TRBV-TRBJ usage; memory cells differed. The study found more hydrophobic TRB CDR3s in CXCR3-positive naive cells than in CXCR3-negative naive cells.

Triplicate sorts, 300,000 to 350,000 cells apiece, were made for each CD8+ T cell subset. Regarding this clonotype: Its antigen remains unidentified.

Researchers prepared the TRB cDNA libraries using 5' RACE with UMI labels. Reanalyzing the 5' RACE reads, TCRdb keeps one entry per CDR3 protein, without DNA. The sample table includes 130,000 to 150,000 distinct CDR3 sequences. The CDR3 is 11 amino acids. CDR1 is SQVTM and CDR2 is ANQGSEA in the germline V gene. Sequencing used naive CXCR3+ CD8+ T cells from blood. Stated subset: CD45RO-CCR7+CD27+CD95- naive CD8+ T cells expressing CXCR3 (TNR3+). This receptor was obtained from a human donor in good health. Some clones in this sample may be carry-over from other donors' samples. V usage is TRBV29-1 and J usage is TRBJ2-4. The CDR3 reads CSVEDKNIQYF.